Sequencing of this T cell receptor beta chain was carried out in a study of cytomegalovirus exposure and HLA in healthy donors. About the research overall: The roughly 110 validation repertoires were reported in a later analysis to have been generated on the same platform as the roughly 700 first-cohort repertoires.

Sequencing was performed with immunoSEQ multiplex PCR; in TCRdb, only in-frame clones are kept and a portion is missing. The table has roughly 50,000 clones, 80% to 95% seen once; the top ten hold approximately 3%. The V segment lost 2 bases and the J segment 3 bases; nucleotides outside the gene matches: 7. The germline CDR1 and CDR2 sequences are SGHRS and YFSETQ. The CDR3 contains 16 residues. This chain uses TRBV5-1 with TRBJ2-2; 7 nucleotides line up with TRBD1. The sequence was collected from a man aged 18-30 years in good health and CMV-seronegative. Sequencing was done on a sample of PBMCs. CDR3: CASSFGRGRDTGELFF. The DNA of the CDR3 is TGCGCCAGCAGCTTCGGTAGGGGGCGTGACACCGGGGAGCTGTTTTTT.